This passage covers 8 T cell receptor beta chains from one sample sequenced in a study of cytomegalovirus exposure and HLA in healthy donors. Researchers ran the PCR with 60 Vbeta and 13 Jbeta primers. Here immunoSEQ multiplex PCR was the method, and the copy in TCRdb shows in-frame clones only, minus some. This table has over 70,000 clones, over 70% appearing once. Sample: PBMCs. The receptors derive from a human donor in good health.

The chain is built from TRBV30 and TRBJ2-7, with 7 bases aligning to TRBD1. Germline V lookup: CDR1 GTSNPN, CDR2 SVGIG (reference sequence). V was clipped by 6 bases and J by 5 bases; unmatched bases: 4. The length of the CDR3 is 11 residues. The CDR3 sequence is CACNRGHEQYF. The DNA for the CDR3 is TGTGCCTGTAACAGGGGCCACGAGCAGTACTTC.

The chain carries TRBV30 and TRBJ1-3; D is perhaps TRBD1 (6 bases). Per the germline V gene, CDR1 is GTSNPN and CDR2 is SVGIG (reference sequence). Trimming shortened V by 4 bases and J by 0 bases, and 10 bases separated the two germline ends. The CDR3 consists of 14 residues. This CDR3 is CAWKQGSSGNTIYF. The CDR3 DNA is TGTGCCTGGAAACAGGGAAGCTCTGGAAACACCATATATTTT.

This clone was seen a handful of times. V is TRBV7-2 and J is TRBJ2-5, with 8 bases fitting TRBD2. Germline CDR1 and CDR2: SGHTA and FQGNSA. J was trimmed by 5 bases and V by 1 base; bases with no gene match: 9. The CDR3 totals 16 residues. The CDR3 is CASSLEPGGRRETQYF. As DNA, the CDR3 is TGTGCCAGCAGCTTAGAACCGGGAGGGCGGAGGGAGACCCAGTACTTC. Supplemented by reference TRBV7-2 and TRBJ2-5, the full variable domain reads GAGVSQSPSNKVTEKGKDVELRCDPISGHTALYWYRQSLGQGLEFLIYFQGNSAPDKSGLPSDRFSAERTGGSVSTLTIQRTQQEDSAVYLCASSLEPGGRRETQYFGPGTRLLVL.

As regards this clone: This CDR3 is also generated by other DNA sequences in the sample. This chain uses TRBV7-2 with TRBJ1-2, with a tentative D call TRBD1 (6 bases). V dropped 3 bases and J dropped 1 base, with 6 bases sitting between them. The germline gives CDR1 SGHTA, CDR2 FQGNSA. This CDR3 region has 13 residues. The CDR3 DNA reads TGTGCCAGCAGCTTGGACAGTAACTATGGCTACACCTTC. It is translated as CASSLDSNYGYTF.

V usage is TRBV2 and J usage is TRBJ2-3; 8 nucleotides line up with TRBD1. The CDR3 runs 13 residues. Germline CDR1 is SNHLY and CDR2 is FYNNEI. Trimming took 7 bases from V and 1 from J; bases not matched to a gene: 1. CDR3 region: CASKTGGTDTQYF. CDR3 DNA sequence: TGTGCCAGCAAGACAGGGGGCACAGATACGCAGTATTTT. Drawing the rest from reference TRBV2 and TRBJ2-3, the complete variable domain is EPEVTQTPSHQVTQMGQEVILRCVPISNHLYFYWYRQILGQKVEFLVSFYNNEISEKSEIFDDQFSVERPDGSNFTLKIRSTKLEDSAMYFCASKTGGTDTQYFGPGTRLTVL.

This CDR3 reads CASSGRPGTGVGANVLTF. DNA of the CDR3: TGTGCCAGCAGTGGACGTCCCGGGACAGGGGTGGGGGCCAACGTCCTGACTTTC. V usage is TRBV6-1 and J usage is TRBJ2-6; TRBD1 matches 10 bases. The V segment lost 4 bases and the J segment 4 bases; nucleotides outside the gene matches: 10. This CDR3 spans 18 amino acids. Germline V gene sequence: CDR1 MNHNS, CDR2 SASEGT.

CDR3 sequence reads: CSVGITARASYEQYF. The CDR3 nucleotides are TGCAGCGTTGGAATTACGGCCAGGGCATCCTACGAGCAGTACTTC. The V call is TRBV29-1, the J call TRBJ2-7; possible D gene TRBD1, 5 bases. Trimming took 4 bases from V and 1 from J, leaving 17 bases between them. This CDR3 region has 15 residues. Germline V gene sequence: CDR1 SQVTM, CDR2 ANQGSEA.

The genes are TRBV12-5 and TRBJ2-7; 7 bases match TRBD1. The CDR3 is 13 residues long. Germline CDR1 is LGHNT and CDR2 is FRNRAP. The V and J ends lost 9 bases and 2 bases, in that order; junction bases with no gene match: 7. CDR3 in amino acids: CASVRDSAYEQYF. CDR3 nucleotide sequence: TGTGCTAGCGTTCGGGACAGTGCCTACGAGCAGTACTTC.